These T cell receptor beta chains were read from a single sample in a study of shared clonotypes between healthy human individuals. Sequencing used immunoSEQ multiplex PCR; TCRdb keeps in-frame clones, though not all of them. The sample has roughly 1,800,000 clones, approximately 94% seen once. The sample consisted of naive CD8+ T cells sorted from blood. The origin of the receptors is a man in his late teens or twenties in good health. Both conserved end residues are part of each CDR3. D genes are given only for firm matches. Size tells how often a clone was seen (once, few, many) or the class of an expanded clone, and some rows leave it out.

>NA|TRBJ2-1|TRBV9|NA
CASSGEGSNEQFF
TGTGCCAGCAGCGGTGAAGGGAGCAATGAGCAGTTCTTC
>TRBD1|TRBJ1-1|TRBV19|NA
CASSDRGNTEAFF
TGTGCCAGTAGTGACAGGGGCAACACTGAAGCTTTCTTT
>NA|TRBJ2-7|TRBV6-6|NA
CASSYGGPEYEQYF
TGTGCCAGCAGTTACGGCGGACCAGAATACGAGCAGTACTTC
>NA|TRBJ1-1|TRBV4-1|NA
CASSRDRNTEAFF
TGCGCCAGCAGCCGAGACAGGAACACTGAAGCTTTCTTT
>NA|TRBJ2-4|TRBV28|NA
CASSLAETIAKNIQYF
TGTGCCAGCAGTCTAGCCGAAACTATAGCCAAAAACATTCAGTACTTC
>TRBD2|TRBJ2-1|TRBV14|NA
CASSPPGGRENEQFF
TGTGCCAGCAGCCCCCCGGGGGGAAGGGAAAATGAGCAGTTCTTC
>TRBD1|TRBJ1-2|TRBV18|few
CASSPSDRPSGYTF
TGTGCCAGCTCCCCGTCGGACAGGCCGTCTGGCTACACCTTC
>TRBD2|TRBJ2-4|TRBV2|NA
CASSEERGAGNIQYF
TGTGCCAGCAGTGAAGAGCGGGGGGCAGGAAACATTCAGTACTTC
>TRBD2|TRBJ2-3|TRBV7-6|NA
CASSRKGLAVADTQYF
TGTGCCAGCAGCCGCAAGGGACTAGCGGTTGCAGATACGCAGTATTTT
>TRBD2|TRBJ2-2|TRBV10-3|NA
CAISQREGNTGELFF
TGTGCCATCAGTCAGCGGGAGGGGAACACCGGGGAGCTGTTTTTT
>NA|TRBJ1-4|TRBV28|NA
CASRTGTTNEKLFF
TGTGCCAGCAGGACCGGGACCACTAATGAAAAACTGTTTTTT
>TRBD1|TRBJ2-7|TRBV27|NA
CASRLLGAGDRQQYF
TGTGCCAGCAGGCTTCTGGGGGCCGGGGACAGGCAGCAGTACTTC
>TRBD1|TRBJ1-2|TRBV11-2|NA
CASSSPTGVDRGYTF
TGTGCCAGCAGCTCGCCGACAGGGGTGGATCGCGGCTACACCTTC
>TRBD2|TRBJ2-1|TRBV11-2|NA
CASSVPGGQFF
TGTGCCAGCAGCGTACCGGGAGGCCAGTTCTTC
>TRBD1|TRBJ2-5|TRBV30|NA
CAWIGTGYQETQYF
TGTGCCTGGATTGGGACAGGGTACCAAGAGACCCAGTACTTC
>NA|TRBJ2-7|TRBV4-3|NA
CASSPAGGTTYEQYF
TGCGCCAGCAGCCCAGCAGGGGGGACTACCTACGAGCAGTACTTC
>NA|TRBJ2-7|TRBV29-1|NA
CSVEDLDTTDSTYEQYF
TGCAGCGTTGAAGATCTCGACACAACGGACTCTACCTACGAGCAGTACTTC
>NA|TRBJ1-2|TRBV30|NA
CAWSVLSREYGYTF
TGTGCCTGGAGTGTACTTAGCAGGGAGTATGGCTACACCTTC
>NA|TRBJ1-3|TRBV10-2|NA
CASSEEASGNTIYF
TGCGCCAGCAGTGAAGAGGCCTCTGGAAACACCATATATTTT
>TRBD1|TRBJ2-5|TRBV4-1|NA
CASSPRQGERETQYF
TGCGCCAGCAGCCCCAGACAGGGAGAGAGAGAGACCCAGTACTTC
>NA|TRBJ1-5|TRBV30|NA
CAWAEQGGQPQHF
TGTGCCTGGGCCGAGCAGGGAGGCCAGCCCCAGCATTTT
>TRBD2|TRBJ2-5|TRBV7-9|NA
CASSGTTSGGAETQYF
TGTGCCAGCAGCGGTACTACTAGCGGGGGGGCTGAGACCCAGTACTTC
>NA|TRBJ2-1|TRBV2|NA
CASSEVGGGASYNEQFF
TGTGCCAGCAGTGAGGTAGGGGGGGGCGCCTCCTACAATGAGCAGTTCTTC
>NA|TRBJ1-4|TRBV29-1|NA
CSVAPQGLNEKLFF
TGCAGCGTTGCCCCTCAGGGACTTAATGAAAAACTGTTTTTT
>NA|TRBJ2-5|TRBV7-9|NA
CASSHVETQYF
TGTGCCAGCAGCCATGTGGAGACCCAGTACTTC
>TRBD1|TRBJ1-6|TRBV28|NA
CASSIPTGIVDSPLHF
TGTGCCAGCAGTATACCGACAGGGATTGTAGATTCACCCCTCCACTTT
>TRBD2|TRBJ2-5|TRBV30|NA
CAWSTGEGGETQYF
TGTGCCTGGAGCACTGGGGAGGGTGGGGAGACCCAGTACTTC
>NA|TRBJ1-1|TRBV5-1|once
CASSLVVRENTEAFF
TGCGCCAGCAGCTTGGTCGTCAGGGAGAACACTGAAGCTTTCTTT